A selection of T cell receptor beta chains follows, all from one sample in a study of T cell changes during pregnancy in multiple sclerosis. Here immunoSEQ multiplex PCR was the method, and the copy in TCRdb shows in-frame clones only, minus some. The sample has 15,000 to 20,000 clones; about 89% are singletons. The sample consisted of CD8+ T cells from peripheral blood mononuclear cells, taken in the second trimester of pregnancy. Receptors originate from a female donor in good health, enrolled as a control in a pregnancy study. Both conserved end residues are part of each CDR3. The D gene is left open where the match is weak. The size entry is marked missing in some rows and otherwise reads once, few, many or a size class.

TRBJ2-1 | TRBV13 | NA | NA | TGTGCCAGCAGCTTACCAGGAAATGAGCAGTTCTTC | CASSLPGNEQFF
TRBJ1-1 | TRBV7-8 | NA | medium-sized | TGTGCCAGCAGCTTTGTGCGGGGCACTGAAGCTTTCTTT | CASSFVRGTEAFF
TRBJ2-1 | TRBV27 | NA | NA | TGTGCCAGCAGTCCGCTTAAGCGGAGCTCCTACAATGAGCAGTTCTTC | CASSPLKRSSYNEQFF
TRBJ1-2 | TRBV6-5 | NA | NA | TGTGCCAGCAGTTACCTTGCGGGCACCTTAATGTATGGCTACACCTTC | CASSYLAGTLMYGYTF
TRBJ2-7 | TRBV28 | TRBD1 | NA | TGTGCCACAAGAGGGGGACAGGGCTACGAGCAGTACTTC | CATRGGQGYEQYF
TRBJ1-2 | TRBV9 | TRBD1 | NA | TGTGCCAGCAGCGTAGGAGTTACAGGGGGCTTTGGCTACACCTTC | CASSVGVTGGFGYTF
TRBJ1-1 | TRBV7-2 | NA | NA | TGTGCCAGCAGGGGGGGTACGAACACTGAAGCTTTCTTT | CASRGGTNTEAFF
TRBJ2-1 | TRBV7-2 | NA | NA | TGTGCCAGCAGCCCCAGCTCCTACAATGAGCAGTTCTTC | CASSPSSYNEQFF
TRBJ1-1 | TRBV30 | NA | NA | TGTGCCTGGAGTGTTTCGTACGGTGAAGCTTTCTTT | CAWSVSYGEAFF
TRBJ2-7 | TRBV29-1 | TRBD1 | NA | TGCAGCGCTAGGGCCGCGGCGAACAGGGGATCCTACGAGCAGTACTTC | CSARAAANRGSYEQYF
TRBJ1-1 | TRBV27 | TRBD1 | NA | TGTGCCAGCAAGACAGGGGGAATCACTGAAGCTTTCTTT | CASKTGGITEAFF
TRBJ2-3 | TRBV18 | NA | once | TGTGCCAGCTCACCGACCGACATGGATACGCAGTATTTT | CASSPTDMDTQYF
TRBJ1-1 | TRBV19 | TRBD1 | NA | TGTGCCAGTAGTATCGCCGTAAGGACAGGGGAGGGTGAAGCTTTCTTT | CASSIAVRTGEGEAFF
TRBJ2-2 | TRBV29-1 | TRBD1 | once | TGCAGCGTCCTGGACAGGGACCGTGGCACCGGGGAGCTGTTTTTT | CSVLDRDRGTGELFF
TRBJ2-1 | TRBV19 | TRBD2 | NA | TGTGCCAGTACCTATTCAATAGCGGGCTACGAGCAGTTCTTC | CASTYSIAGYEQFF
TRBJ2-3 | TRBV29-1 | NA | NA | TGCAGCGCCAGTGGGGGCCTAACGGATACGCAGTATTTT | CSASGGLTDTQYF
TRBJ1-5 | TRBV6-1 | NA | few | TGTGCCAGCAGTGAAGGGACAGACAATCAGCCCCAGCATTTT | CASSEGTDNQPQHF
TRBJ2-7 | TRBV11-2 | TRBD1 | NA | TGTGCCAGCAGCCCGTATGACAGGGTCTCAACTGGCGAGCAGTACTTC | CASSPYDRVSTGEQYF
TRBJ2-7 | TRBV27 | TRBD1 | NA | TGTGCCAGCAGTTATTCCGGGACAGGGGTTTACGAGCAGTACTTC | CASSYSGTGVYEQYF
TRBJ2-6 | TRBV7-9 | TRBD1 | NA | TGTGCCAGCAGTGTGGGACAGGGGAGGATATCTGGGGCCAACGTCCTGACTTTC | CASSVGQGRISGANVLTF
TRBJ2-7 | TRBV4-2 | NA | NA | TGTGCCAGCAGCCAAGAACCGGACAGCTCCTACGAGCAGTACTTC | CASSQEPDSSYEQYF
TRBJ1-1 | TRBV27 | TRBD1 | NA | TGTGCCAGCAGCACACAGGGGATGTTTGAAGCTTTCTTT | CASSTQGMFEAFF
TRBJ2-1 | TRBV6-1 | TRBD2 | NA | TGTGCCAGCAGCCGACTAGCAGAGAACTACAATGAGCAGTTCTTC | CASSRLAENYNEQFF
TRBJ1-1 | TRBV7-8 | NA | NA | TGTGCCAGCAGCTTAAGGGACTGGCACACTGAAGCTTTCTTT | CASSLRDWHTEAFF
TRBJ2-5 | TRBV5-6 | TRBD2 | NA | TGTGCCAGCAGCTTGTATGGTAGCGGGGAACTCCAAGAGACCCAGTACTTC | CASSLYGSGELQETQYF
TRBJ2-1 | TRBV13 | TRBD2 | NA | TGTGCCAGCATCCTCTCCGGGACTAGCGGGGTCGGTGAGCAGTTCTTC | CASILSGTSGVGEQFF
TRBJ1-1 | TRBV5-1 | NA | NA | TGCGCCAGCAGAGCAGGGACTGAAGCTTTCTTT | CASRAGTEAFF
TRBJ2-7 | TRBV27 | TRBD2 | NA | TGTGCCAGCAGTTTGGACCTCGGGAGGGAGCAGTACTTC | CASSLDLGREQYF
TRBJ2-1 | TRBV7-2 | NA | few | TGTGCCAGCAGCTTAGATTTGGCGGGCGGCAATGAGCAGTTCTTC | CASSLDLAGGNEQFF
TRBJ2-7 | TRBV7-2 | TRBD1 | NA | TGTGCCAGCAGCTTACTAGGACAGGTTGGGTCCTACGAGCAGTACTTC | CASSLLGQVGSYEQYF
TRBJ2-7 | TRBV28 | TRBD2 | once | TGTGCCAGCAGTCTAGCGGGGGGCTCCTACGAGCAGTACTTC | CASSLAGGSYEQYF
TRBJ2-1 | TRBV11-3 | NA | NA | TGTGCCAGCAGCTTATACGGTGAGCAGTTCTTC | CASSLYGEQFF
TRBJ1-4 | TRBV27 | NA | NA | TGTGCCAGCAGGTGGGCGGGGCAGACGAATGAAAAACTGTTTTTT | CASRWAGQTNEKLFF
TRBJ2-7 | TRBV4-2 | TRBD2 | NA | TGTGCCAGCAGCCAAGATTCTAGCGGGCGCTACTCCTACGAGCAGTACTTC | CASSQDSSGRYSYEQYF
TRBJ1-2 | TRBV7-9 | TRBD1 | NA | TGTGCCAGCAGCCCCCGGAATGGGGACAGCAAGCTTGGCTACACCTTC | CASSPRNGDSKLGYTF
TRBJ1-5 | TRBV28 | NA | NA | TGTGCCAGCAGTTTGAGAGGGGGAGGCAATCAGCCCCAGCATTTT | CASSLRGGGNQPQHF
TRBJ2-5 | TRBV7-3 | NA | NA | TGTGCCAGCAGCTTAGCCGGGGCGGCGGGGGAGACCCAGTACTTC | CASSLAGAAGETQYF
TRBJ2-3 | TRBV9 | TRBD2 | NA | TGTGCCAGCAGCCTCCGAGCGGGGGGGCCTTCAGATACGCAGTATTTT | CASSLRAGGPSDTQYF
TRBJ2-7 | TRBV2 | NA | NA | TGTGCCAGCAGTGATGGCAGGGACGAGCAGTACTTC | CASSDGRDEQYF
TRBJ2-2 | TRBV13 | NA | NA | TGTGCCAGCACCTGGGGGCAGGGTCGCACCGGGGAGCTGTTTTTT | CASTWGQGRTGELFF
TRBJ2-1 | TRBV6-1 | NA | NA | TGTGCCAGCAGTGAAGAAGTAGGCGGATACTCTTCCCCGTTCTTC | CASSEEVGGYSSPFF
TRBJ2-1 | TRBV29-1 | TRBD2 | NA | TGCAGCGTTGAACTAGCGGGAGGGCCTGAGCAGTTCTTC | CSVELAGGPEQFF
TRBJ2-7 | TRBV2 | NA | once | TGTGCCAGCAGTGTTCGCGAGGTCCACTACGAGCAGTACTTC | CASSVREVHYEQYF
TRBJ1-2 | TRBV2 | TRBD1 | NA | TGTGCCAGCAGGGAAACTTGGACAGGGAAAAACTATGGCTACACCTTC | CASRETWTGKNYGYTF
TRBJ1-2 | TRBV4-1 | TRBD1 | NA | TGCGCCAGCAGCCATCCCAGGACAGGGCCCTGGGATGGCTACACCTTC | CASSHPRTGPWDGYTF
TRBJ2-7 | TRBV10-3 | TRBD2 | NA | TGTGCCATCAACGACGTGACTAGCGGGATCTACGAGCAGTACTTC | CAINDVTSGIYEQYF
TRBJ2-7 | TRBV10-3 | NA | NA | TGTGCCATCAGTGAACAAGACAGCTACGAGCAGTACTTC | CAISEQDSYEQYF
TRBJ1-1 | TRBV19 | NA | few | TGTGCCAGTAGTACCCTGGAGTTAATGAACACTGAAGCTTTCTTT | CASSTLELMNTEAFF
TRBJ2-7 | TRBV27 | TRBD1 | NA | TGTGCCAGCAGTTTAACGGGTAACAGGGGTCTATTGACTGAAACCTACGAGCAGTACTTC | CASSLTGNRGLLTETYEQYF
TRBJ2-2 | TRBV27 | TRBD1 | few | TGTGCCAGCAGGGCTACAGGGGTTGGCGGGGAGCTGTTTTTT | CASRATGVGGELFF
TRBJ2-2 | TRBV2 | NA | NA | TGTGCCAGCATACGCCGGGACAACTCCGGGGAGCTGTTTTTT | CASIRRDNSGELFF
TRBJ2-3 | TRBV5-6 | NA | NA | TGTGCCAGCAGCTTCCCCCAAGATACGCAGTATTTT | CASSFPQDTQYF
TRBJ1-1 | TRBV27 | NA | NA | TGTGCCAGCAGTTTACATCGGGACACTGAAGCTTTCTTT | CASSLHRDTEAFF